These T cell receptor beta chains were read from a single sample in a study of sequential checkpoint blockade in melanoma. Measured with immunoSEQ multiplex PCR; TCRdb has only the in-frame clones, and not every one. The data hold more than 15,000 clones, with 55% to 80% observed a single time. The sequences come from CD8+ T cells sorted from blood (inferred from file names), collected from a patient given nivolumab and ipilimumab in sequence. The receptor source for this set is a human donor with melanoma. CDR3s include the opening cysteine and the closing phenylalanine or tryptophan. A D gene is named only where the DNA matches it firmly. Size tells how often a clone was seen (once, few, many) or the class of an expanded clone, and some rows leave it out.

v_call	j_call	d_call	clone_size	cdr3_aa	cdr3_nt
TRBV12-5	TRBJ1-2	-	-	CASGQGTLANYGYTF	TGTGCTAGTGGTCAGGGGACGTTAGCTAACTATGGCTACACCTTC
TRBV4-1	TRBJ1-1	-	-	CASSQESGSLNTEAFF	TGTGCCAGCAGCCAAGAAAGTGGCAGTTTGAACACTGAAGCTTTCTTT
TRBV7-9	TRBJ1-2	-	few	CASSTPGLWVF	TGTGCCAGCAGCACACCAGGACTGTGGGTCTTC
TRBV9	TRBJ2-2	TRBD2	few	CASSGGGRSTGELFF	TGTGCCAGCAGCGGCGGCGGGAGGAGCACCGGGGAGCTGTTTTTT
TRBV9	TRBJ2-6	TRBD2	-	CASSGTSFISGANVPTF	TGTGCCAGCAGCGGGACTAGCTTCATCTCTGGGGCCAACGTCCCGACTTTC
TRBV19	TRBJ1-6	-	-	CASSITEHNSPLHF	TGTGCCAGTAGTATAACGGAGCATAATTCACCCCTCCACTTT
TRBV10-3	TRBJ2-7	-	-	CAISDRHYEQYF	TGTGCCATCAGTGACAGGCACTACGAGCAGTACTTC
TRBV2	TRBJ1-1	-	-	CASSDSLRTGKAFF	TGTGCCAGCAGTGACTCTCTTAGAACAGGAAAAGCTTTCTTT
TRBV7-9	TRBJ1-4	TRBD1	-	CASSPGADRGNLFF	TGTGCCAGCAGCCCAGGGGCGGACAGGGGTAACCTGTTTTTT
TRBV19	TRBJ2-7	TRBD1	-	CASSPHSGTGASYEQYF	TGTGCCAGTAGTCCGCACTCCGGGACAGGGGCCTCCTACGAGCAGTACTTC
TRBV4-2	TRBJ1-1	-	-	CASSPGRGRDAEAFF	TGTGCCAGCAGCCCTGGGCGGGGGCGGGACGCTGAAGCTTTCTTT
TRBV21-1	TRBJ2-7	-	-	CASSPRDTGLAYYEQYF	TGTGCCAGCAGCCCTCGGGACACAGGTTTAGCGTACTACGAGCAGTACTTC
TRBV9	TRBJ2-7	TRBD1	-	CASSAGTAYEQYF	TGTGCCAGCAGCGCCGGGACAGCCTACGAGCAGTACTTC
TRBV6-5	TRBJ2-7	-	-	CASSYRASASSYEQYF	TGTGCCAGCAGTTACAGGGCTAGCGCCAGCTCCTACGAGCAGTACTTC
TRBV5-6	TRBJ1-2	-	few	CASSSSTGNYGYTF	-
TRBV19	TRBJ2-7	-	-	CASSMGRTEASYEQYF	TGTGCCAGTAGTATGGGCCGGACAGAAGCCTCCTACGAGCAGTACTTC
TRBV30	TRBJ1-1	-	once	CAWSELWSTEAFF	TGTGCCTGGAGCGAGTTGTGGAGCACTGAAGCTTTCTTT
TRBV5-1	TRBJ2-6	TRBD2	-	CASSSGLAGLSGANVLTF	TGCGCCAGCAGCTCAGGACTAGCGGGCCTATCTGGGGCCAACGTCCTGACTTTC
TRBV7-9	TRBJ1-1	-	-	CASSLAQGYSTEAFF	TGTGCCAGCAGCTTAGCCCAGGGCTACTCCACTGAAGCTTTCTTT
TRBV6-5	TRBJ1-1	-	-	CASQLAGLGTEAFF	TGTGCCAGCCAACTCGCGGGGCTGGGGACTGAAGCTTTCTTT
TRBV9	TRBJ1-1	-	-	CASSVDMNTEAFF	TGTGCCAGCAGCGTAGACATGAACACTGAAGCTTTCTTT
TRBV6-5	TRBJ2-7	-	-	CATQEGPKKSYEQYF	TGTGCCACCCAGGAGGGTCCCAAGAAATCCTACGAGCAGTACTTC
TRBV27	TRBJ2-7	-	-	CASSFDPSEQYF	TGTGCCAGCAGTTTTGACCCTAGCGAGCAGTACTTC
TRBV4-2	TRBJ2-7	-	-	CASSPFGREQYF	TGTGCCAGCAGCCCGTTTGGGCGCGAGCAGTACTTC